This TCR beta chain was captured in a study of cytomegalovirus exposure and HLA in healthy donors. Looked up from germline, CDR1 is LNHDA and CDR2 is SQIVND (reference sequence). Trimming left V 4 bases short and J 0 bases short, with 6 bases between. The CDR3 sequence is 13 residues long. 60 Vbeta and 13 Jbeta primers were used in PCR. Sequencing was performed with immunoSEQ multiplex PCR; in TCRdb, only in-frame clones are kept and a portion is missing. Here the sample spans approximately 180,000 clones, 70% to 80% being singletons. The specimen was PBMCs. This chain links TRBV19 with TRBJ1-1; D is uncertain. The TCR sequence derives from a woman in her twenties or thirties in good health and CMV-seropositive. CDR3 sequence: CASSTDLNTEAFF. CDR3 bases: TGTGCCAGTAGTACGGACTTGAACACTGAAGCTTTCTTT.